Below, one T cell receptor beta chain is given with its context. Antigen specificity is unknown. Germline loops: CDR1 GTSNPN, CDR2 SVGIG (reference sequence). V dropped 3 bases and J dropped 6 bases, with 14 bases sitting between them. The CDR3 loop spans 13 amino acids. This sample is drawn from a study of a mutant IDH1 vaccine in newly diagnosed glioma. Study as a whole: Patients arrived already treated with radiotherapy, temozolomide, or both, most having had both.

Study findings and constraints: Seemingly, top peripheral T cell clonotype changes bore no relation to pseudoprogression. In approximately 93% of patients, immune responses induced by the vaccine occurred.

The method was immunoSEQ multiplex PCR; TCRdb's version includes in-frame clones alone and lacks a portion of them. The sample includes tens of thousands of clones, over 60% of them seen just once. Noted time point: baseline, week 1 (first vaccination visit). Treatment in this sample: pre-vaccination baseline after standard-of-care therapy. Newly diagnosed WHO grade 3 or 4 IDH1-mutant, ATRX-lost astrocytomas were identified in the donors. The sequence was collected from a man between 45 and 60 years old with glioma. Some clones in this sample may be carry-over from other donors' samples. Sequencing used peripheral blood mononuclear cells (PBMCs), obtained from a glioma patient treated with radiotherapy, temozolomide or both. The J gene is TRBJ1-1, the V gene TRBV30; D call uncertain. This CDR3 is CAWRTERQAEAFF. In DNA form, the CDR3 reads TGTGCCTGGAGAACGGAGCGTCAAGCTGAAGCTTTCTTT.